What follows describes a single T cell receptor (beta chain). These data originate in a study of blood T cell repertoires in COVID-19. Study-level background: Collection of acute and convalescent COVID-19 samples took place in the United States, Italy and Spain. PBMCs, B-cell-depleted T cells, or T cells provided the cDNA or gDNA that made up the material.

Authors' methods: Researchers report that nucleated cell counts were estimated from reference gene primer amplification. Using immunoSEQ multiplex PCR, the repertoire was profiled, and TCRdb retains in-frame clones only, with some absent. V and J calls and clone size are given by that table; D and trimming were obtained from the DNA. The sample shows nearly 100,000 clones, approximately 84% of them seen only once. Germline assignment: CDR1 GTSNPN and CDR2 SVGIG (reference sequence). The CDR3 runs to 16 residues. V lost 4 bases to trimming and J lost 1 base, with 16 bases between them. The clonotype originates from a man aged 65 to 79 with acute or convalescent COVID-19. The chain carries TRBV30 and TRBJ1-4; D perhaps matches TRBD1 (5 bases). Sequencing was done on a sample of peripheral blood. The CDR3 here is CAWTPGRAITNEKLFF. The CDR3 coding sequence is TGTGCCTGGACCCCTGGCAGGGCGATAACTAATGAAAAACTGTTTTTT.